Listed below are T cell receptor beta chains from one sample, sequenced in a study of early T cells in non-severe SARS-CoV-2 infection. Via MiXCR, TCRdb re-called the 5' RACE reads, giving one row per CDR3 protein. Of some 91,000 distinct CDR3 sequences in the sample, about 13% were seen once. Sequencing was done on a sample of whole blood. The source of these receptors is an adult who was a healthcare worker with PCR-confirmed SARS-CoV-2 infection or an uninfected control (not recorded which). The CDR3 runs from the conserved cysteine through the conserved F or W. A D gene is named only where the DNA matches it firmly. A row's size may be missing; if present it is once, few, many or a size class.

v_gene	d_gene	j_gene	abundance	CDR3aa	CDR3nt
TRBV13	TRBD1	TRBJ2-5	few	CASSSNRDRGLVETQYF	TGTGCCAGCAGCTCGAACCGGGACAGGGGTTTGGTAGAGACCCAGTACTTC
TRBV7-2	-	TRBJ2-2	-	CASSRRVGQWSSTGELFF	TGTGCCAGCAGCCGCAGGGTAGGGCAATGGTCGTCCACCGGGGAGCTGTTTTTT
TRBV11-2	-	TRBJ2-3	-	CASSLSFGDTQYF	TGTGCCAGCAGCTTAAGTTTCGGAGATACGCAGTATTTT
TRBV2	-	TRBJ2-3	few	CASRTLGGRTDTQYF	TGTGCCAGCAGAACACTAGGAGGGAGGACAGATACGCAGTATTTT
TRBV7-6	-	TRBJ2-6	once	CASSLTDSRANVLTF	TGTGCCAGCAGCTTAACAGATTCTAGGGCCAACGTCCTGACTTTC
TRBV21-1	-	TRBJ2-7	few	CASSSPGGSSYEQYF	TGTGCCAGCAGCTCTCCGGGGGGGAGCTCCTACGAGCAGTACTTC
TRBV10-3	-	TRBJ1-1	-	CAISTAQLAFF	TGTGCCATCAGCACCGCCCAATTAGCTTTCTTT
TRBV3-1	-	TRBJ1-3	-	CASSPTRPYNTIYF	TGTGCCAGCAGCCCCACTAGACCGTACAACACCATATATTTT
TRBV2	-	TRBJ2-1	many	CASGRWAGRNEQFF	TGTGCCAGCGGTCGCTGGGCCGGAAGGAATGAGCAGTTCTTC
TRBV2	TRBD1	TRBJ2-1	many	CASSLGQGAPGFF	TGTGCCAGCAGCCTCGGACAGGGGGCTCCGGGGTTCTTC
TRBV6-1	-	TRBJ2-7	many	CASSELDSYEQYF	TGTGCCAGCAGTGAACTTGACAGTTACGAGCAGTACTTC
TRBV7-2	TRBD2	TRBJ2-3	-	CASSFDVAAGVATDTQYF	TGTGCCAGCAGCTTCGATGTGGCTGCGGGGGTCGCCACAGATACGCAGTATTTT
TRBV5-1	-	TRBJ1-2	-	CASSSPGGVNYGYTF	TGCGCCAGCAGCTCACCCGGGGGAGTAAACTATGGCTACACCTTC
TRBV12-3/TRBV12-4	-	TRBJ1-4	many	CASSGQKNEKLFF	TGTGCCAGCAGCGGACAGAAAAATGAAAAACTGTTTTTT
TRBV20-1	TRBD2	TRBJ2-7	many	CSARNPGGGLHTYEQYF	TGCAGTGCTAGAAACCCGGGAGGAGGACTACATACCTACGAGCAGTACTTC
TRBV5-1	-	TRBJ1-6	once	CASPGVTPLHF	TGCGCCAGCCCCGGTGTTACACCCCTCCACTTT
TRBV6-2/TRBV6-3	-	TRBJ1-1	many	CASKGVNTEAFF	TGTGCCAGCAAGGGAGTGAACACTGAAGCTTTCTTT
TRBV28	TRBD1	TRBJ1-5	-	CASSAYTGGWDQPQHF	TGTGCCAGCAGTGCCTATACAGGGGGCTGGGATCAGCCCCAGCATTTT
TRBV7-9	-	TRBJ1-4	many	CASSPTGQEEKLFF	TGTGCCAGCAGCCCTACGGGGCAGGAAGAAAAACTGTTTTTT
TRBV5-4	-	TRBJ1-2	-	CASSFGHNDGYTF	TGTGCCAGCAGCTTCGGACATAATGATGGCTACACCTTC
TRBV5-1	-	TRBJ2-7	-	CASSLEQGTSYEQYF	TGCGCCAGCAGCTTGGAACAGGGAACTTCCTACGAGCAGTACTTC
TRBV4-1	-	TRBJ2-1	-	CASSQGPAVLKFF	TGCGCCAGCAGCCAAGGTCCGGCGGTTTTGAAGTTCTTC
TRBV3-1	-	TRBJ1-2	few	CASSQRPQGTGGFGYTF	TGTGCCAGCAGCCAGCGACCCCAGGGGACGGGGGGTTTTGGCTACACCTTC
TRBV5-1	TRBD1	TRBJ2-7	few	CASSLAASGRGYEQYF	TGCGCCAGCAGCTTGGCCGCTTCGGGCAGGGGGTACGAGCAGTACTTC
TRBV7-9	-	TRBJ2-5	few	CASSLMGALETQYF	TGTGCCAGCAGCCTCATGGGGGCTTTAGAGACCCAGTACTTC
TRBV5-4	-	TRBJ2-7	few	CASSLNLGADYYEQYF	TGTGCCAGCAGCTTGAACCTTGGGGCTGACTACTACGAGCAGTACTTC
TRBV28	-	TRBJ2-3	many	CASSLTAPGLTDTQYF	TGTGCCAGCAGTCTGACAGCGCCCGGCCTCACAGATACGCAGTATTTT
TRBV12-3/TRBV12-4	-	TRBJ2-2	few	CASSPLLGQGLTTGELFF	TGTGCCAGCAGTCCCCTCCTTGGGCAGGGATTGACCACCGGGGAGCTGTTTTTT
TRBV14	-	TRBJ1-1	-	CASSPPQWKTEAFF	TGTGCCAGCAGCCCCCCCCAGTGGAAAACTGAAGCTTTCTTT
TRBV6-2/TRBV6-3	TRBD1	TRBJ2-7	-	CASSQSGQGNEQYF	TGTGCCAGCAGTCAATCGGGACAGGGAAACGAGCAGTACTTC
TRBV6-4	-	TRBJ1-4	many	CASSPEGGAGKLFF	TGTGCCAGCAGCCCCGAGGGGGGGGCTGGGAAACTGTTTTTT
TRBV7-9	-	TRBJ2-2	few	CASNHQGRGGELFF	TGTGCCAGCAACCATCAGGGCAGGGGCGGGGAGCTGTTTTTT